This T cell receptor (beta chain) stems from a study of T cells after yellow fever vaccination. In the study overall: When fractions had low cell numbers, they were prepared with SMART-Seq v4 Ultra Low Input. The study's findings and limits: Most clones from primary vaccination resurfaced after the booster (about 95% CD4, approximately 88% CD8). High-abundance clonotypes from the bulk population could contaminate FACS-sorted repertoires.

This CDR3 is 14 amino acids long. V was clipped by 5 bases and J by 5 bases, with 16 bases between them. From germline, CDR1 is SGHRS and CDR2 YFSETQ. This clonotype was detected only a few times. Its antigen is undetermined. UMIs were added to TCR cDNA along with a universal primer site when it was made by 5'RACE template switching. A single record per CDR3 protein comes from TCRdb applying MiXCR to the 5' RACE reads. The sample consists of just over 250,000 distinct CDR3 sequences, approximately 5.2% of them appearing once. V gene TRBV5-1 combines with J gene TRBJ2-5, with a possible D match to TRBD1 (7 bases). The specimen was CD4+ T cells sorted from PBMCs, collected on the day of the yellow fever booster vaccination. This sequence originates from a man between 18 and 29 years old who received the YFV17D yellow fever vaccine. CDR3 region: CASSFSPGGETQYF. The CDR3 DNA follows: TGCGCCAGCAGTTTTTCTCCAGGGGGGGAGACCCAGTACTTC. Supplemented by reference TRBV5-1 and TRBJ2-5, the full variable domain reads KAGVTQTPRYLIKTRGQQVTLSCSPISGHRSVSWYQQTPGQGLQFLFEYFSETQRNKGNFPGRFSGRQFSNSRSEMNVSTLELGDSALYLCASSFSPGGETQYFGPGTRLLVL.